Reported below is one T cell receptor beta chain. This clonotype was seen at least ten times. Its antigen is not yet known. No base quality information exists; no much larger clone differs at one position. The CDR3 has 15 amino acids, counting the end cysteine and phenylalanine. The sequence is cut down to CDR3 DNA, 45 bases in frame from base 1. V loses 1 base of germline sequence and J loses 3 bases, and the interval between the two ends is 11 bases. From a lookup of the germline V gene, CDR1 and CDR2 are SGHVS and FNYEAQ. The data were obtained in a study of molecular identifiers for immune sequencing clone quantification (dated by TCRdb to 2016 to 2018). For the wider study: For a replicate experiment, RNA from roughly 18,000 or 92,000 naive CD8 T cells was divided into five aliquots, and four of the five aliquots were sequenced. CD8 T cells were used in a methods study to benchmark molecular-identifier clustering-based TCR repertoire sequencing (MIDCIRS) and TCR RNA copy counting.

Libraries of naive CD8 T cells were built from approximately 20,000 to 980,000 sorted cells, with 10%, 30% or 50% of the purified RNA used. Naive CD8 T cells, defined as CD8+CD4-CCR7+CD45RA+, were FACS-sorted into RLT Plus buffer on a BD FACSAria II. To test detection sensitivity, Jurkat RNA equal to under 13 TCR copies was added to samples of roughly 18,000-1,100,000 naive CD8 T cells. Enrichment of CD8 T cells was performed with RosetteSep CD8+ T Cell Enrichment Cocktail and Ficoll-Paque, after which ACK red cell lysis was carried out. What the authors observed across the whole study: The naive libraries included spiked-in Jurkat TCR RNA (roughly 9 copies' worth), and this RNA is not part of the donor repertoire. In CMV-specific effector cells, clones with more than 20 RNA copies accounted for over 99% of molecules, whereas in naive cells such clones accounted for under 1%. Roughly 3 recovered TCR RNA copies per cell were obtained by modeling, versus about 10 by digital PCR, implying a capture efficiency of about 30%. Identical TCR molecules sharing a barcode could cause highly expanded clone sizes to be underestimated. Without barcode sub-clustering, chimeric consensus sequences inflated TCR diversity; chimeras reached as high as 47%. Even against a background of around 950,000 naive CD8 T cells, spiked-in Jurkat TCR RNA amounting to a single cell's worth was reported to be detectable.

The library was obtained by PCR. TCRdb shows the sequencer as NextSeq 500. Bulk TCR libraries were made following a previously described method, with the TCR primers given in Table S5. The Qiagen AllPrep DNA/RNA kit was used to purify total RNA. Before any analysis, reads coming from multiple sequencing runs of the same library were combined into one pool. The original methods were these. Only reads with exact TCR constant sequence were kept, trimmed to 150 nt, and grouped by their 12-nt molecular barcodes. Reads within each barcode group were sub-clustered using a 15% Levenshtein threshold, and quality-weighted consensus sequences were constructed for each RNA molecule. Non-functional sequences were excluded, and lower-count sequences lying one edit away from another sequence were also excluded. Barcode sub-clusters with fewer than 20% of the maximum read count were removed, based on fitting two negative binomial distributions. The public reads were reprocessed in TCRdb via fastp at Q25 and MiXCR, keeping in-frame beta chains. CDR3 protein duplicates are merged, each entry listing the most common genes and DNA. The V and J calls and clone size are TCRdb's, not the authors'. Here the sample has approximately 590,000 distinct CDR3 sequences; less than 30% occur a single time. 0.78% of the sample comes from the top ten.

What was sequenced was naive CD8+ T cells from blood, with Jurkat cell RNA spiked in. In light of the paper, this sample's cell subset or site label describes: FACS-sorted CD8+CD4-CCR7+CD45RA+ naive T cells. The sequence was collected from a human donor in good health. Some libraries in this study had Jurkat cell RNA spiked in. The sequence is built from TRBV7-6 and TRBJ2-3, with the D gene not confidently named. Here the CDR3 is given as CASSLGQFGTDTQYF. The nucleotide sequence is TGTGCCAGCAGCTTAGGTCAGTTTGGGACAGATACGCAGTATTTT.